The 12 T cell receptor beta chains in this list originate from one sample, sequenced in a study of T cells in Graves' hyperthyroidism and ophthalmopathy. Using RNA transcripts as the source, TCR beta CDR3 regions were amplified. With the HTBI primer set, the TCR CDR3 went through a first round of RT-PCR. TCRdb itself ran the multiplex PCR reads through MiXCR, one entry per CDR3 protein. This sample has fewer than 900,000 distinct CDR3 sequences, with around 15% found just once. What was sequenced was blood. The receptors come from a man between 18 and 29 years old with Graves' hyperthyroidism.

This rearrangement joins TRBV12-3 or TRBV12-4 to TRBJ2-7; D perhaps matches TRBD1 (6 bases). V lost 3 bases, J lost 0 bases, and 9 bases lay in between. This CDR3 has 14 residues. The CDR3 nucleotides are TGTGCCAGCAGTTTCGGGACAACCTCCTACGAGCAGTACTTC. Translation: CASSFGTTSYEQYF.

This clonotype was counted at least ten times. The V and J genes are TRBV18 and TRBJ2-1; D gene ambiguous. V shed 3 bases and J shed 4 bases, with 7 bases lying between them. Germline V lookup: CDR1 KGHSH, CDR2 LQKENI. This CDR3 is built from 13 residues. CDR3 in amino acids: CASSPNVYNEQFF. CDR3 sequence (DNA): TGTGCCAGCTCACCCAATGTTTACAATGAGCAGTTCTTC. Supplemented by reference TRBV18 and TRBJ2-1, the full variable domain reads NAGVMQNPRHLVRRRGQEARLRCSPMKGHSHVYWYRQLPEEGLKFMVYLQKENIIDESGMPKERFSAEFPKEGPSILRIQQVVRGDSAAYFCASSPNVYNEQFFGPGTRLTVL.

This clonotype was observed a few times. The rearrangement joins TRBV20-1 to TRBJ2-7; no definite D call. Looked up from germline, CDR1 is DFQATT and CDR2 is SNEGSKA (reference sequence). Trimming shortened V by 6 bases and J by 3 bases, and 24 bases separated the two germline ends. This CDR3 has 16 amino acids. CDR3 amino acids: CSARSGLTPSVYEQYF. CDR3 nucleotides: TGCAGTGCCCGTAGTGGTCTGACACCCTCCGTCTACGAGCAGTACTTC.

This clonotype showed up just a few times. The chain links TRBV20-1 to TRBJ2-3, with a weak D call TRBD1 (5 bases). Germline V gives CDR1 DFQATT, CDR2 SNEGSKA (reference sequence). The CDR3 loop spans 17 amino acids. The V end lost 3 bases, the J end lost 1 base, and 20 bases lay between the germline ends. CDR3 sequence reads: CSASFWGRVGGTDTQYF. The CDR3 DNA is TGCAGTGCTAGCTTTTGGGGCAGGGTGGGCGGCACAGATACGCAGTATTTT.

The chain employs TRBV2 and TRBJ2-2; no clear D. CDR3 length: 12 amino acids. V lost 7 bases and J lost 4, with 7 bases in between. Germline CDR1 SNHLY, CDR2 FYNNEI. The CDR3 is CASTRVTGELFF. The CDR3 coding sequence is TGTGCCAGCACAAGGGTCACCGGGGAGCTGTTTTTT.

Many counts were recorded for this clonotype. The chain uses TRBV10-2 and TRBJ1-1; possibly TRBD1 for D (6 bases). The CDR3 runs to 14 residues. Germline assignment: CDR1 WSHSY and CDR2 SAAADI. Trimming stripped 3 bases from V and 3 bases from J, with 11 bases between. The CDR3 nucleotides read TGCGCCAGCAGTGATTTAGGGGGGGACACTGAAGCTTTCTTT. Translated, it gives CASSDLGGDTEAFF.

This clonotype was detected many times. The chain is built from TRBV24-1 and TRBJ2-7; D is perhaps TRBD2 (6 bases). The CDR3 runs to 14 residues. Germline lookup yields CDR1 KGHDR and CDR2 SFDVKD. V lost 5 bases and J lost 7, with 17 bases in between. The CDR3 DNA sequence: TGTGCCACCAGTGCCGGGACTCTTCTGGGGGAGCAGTACTTC. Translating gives CATSAGTLLGEQYF.

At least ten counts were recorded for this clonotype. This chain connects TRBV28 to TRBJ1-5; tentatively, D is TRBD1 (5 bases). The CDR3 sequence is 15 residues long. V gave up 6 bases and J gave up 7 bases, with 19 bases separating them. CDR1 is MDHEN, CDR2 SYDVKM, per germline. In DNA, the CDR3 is TGTGCCAGCAGCCCCTCGGGGGTCCTCCCACAGCCCCAGCATTTT. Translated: CASSPSGVLPQPQHF.

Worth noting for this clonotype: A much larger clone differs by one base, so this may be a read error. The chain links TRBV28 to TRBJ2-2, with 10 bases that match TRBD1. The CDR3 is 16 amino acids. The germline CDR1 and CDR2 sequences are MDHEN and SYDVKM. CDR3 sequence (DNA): TGTGCCGGCAGTTCCGGCCCGGGACAGGGGTCCGGGGAGCTGTTTTTT. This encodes CAGSSGPGQGSGELFF. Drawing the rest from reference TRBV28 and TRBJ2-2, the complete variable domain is DVKVTQSSRYLVKRTGEKVFLECVQDMDHENMFWYRQDPGLGLRLIYFSYDVKMKEKGDIPEGYSVSREKKERFSLILESASTNQTSMYLCAGSSGPGQGSGELFFGEGSRLTVL.

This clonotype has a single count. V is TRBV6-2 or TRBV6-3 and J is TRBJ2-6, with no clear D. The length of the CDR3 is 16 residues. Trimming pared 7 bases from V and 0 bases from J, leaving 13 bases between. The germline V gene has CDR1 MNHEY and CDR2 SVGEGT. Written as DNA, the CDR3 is TGTGCCAGCACCCCGGGCCGTTTCTCTGGGGCCAACGTCCTGACTTTC. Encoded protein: CASTPGRFSGANVLTF.

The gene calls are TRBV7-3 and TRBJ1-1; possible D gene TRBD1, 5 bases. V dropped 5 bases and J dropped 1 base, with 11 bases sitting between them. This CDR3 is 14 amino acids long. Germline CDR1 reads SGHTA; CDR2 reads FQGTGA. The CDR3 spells CASSPGHSNTEAFF. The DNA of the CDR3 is TGTGCCAGCAGCCCTGGACACTCGAACACTGAAGCTTTCTTT.

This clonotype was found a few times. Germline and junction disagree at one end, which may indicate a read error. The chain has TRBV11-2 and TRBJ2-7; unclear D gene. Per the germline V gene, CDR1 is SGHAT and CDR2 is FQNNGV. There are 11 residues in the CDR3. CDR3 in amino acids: CASSVSYEQHF. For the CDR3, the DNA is TGTGCCAGCAGCGTATCCTACGAGCAGCACTTC.